Following are 32 T cell receptor beta chains from one sample sequenced in a study of T-cell reconstitution after alpha-beta-depleted transplantation in children. Preparation of the TCRbeta library used unique molecular identifiers. From the PCR reads, TCRdb called clonotypes with MiXCR, one entry per CDR3 protein. The sample consists of some 840,000 distinct CDR3 sequences, roughly 16% of them appearing once. Sequenced here: PBMCs, mostly from graft donor cells, sampled 360 days after TCRalphabeta/CD19-depleted stem cell transplant. These receptors were collected from a male patient younger than 18 who had a stem cell transplant for acute lymphoblastic leukemia, so the T cells may come from the graft donor.

This clonotype turned up a few times. The V gene is TRBV12-3 or TRBV12-4, the J gene TRBJ2-7, with TRBD2 as a possible D gene (6 bases). This CDR3 has 15 residues. Trimming stripped 6 bases from V and 9 bases from J, with 24 bases between. The CDR3 loop reads CASSPGTPTVGGQYF. The CDR3 DNA sequence: TGTGCCAGCAGCCCCGGGACTCCCACGGTCGGCGGGCAGTACTTC.

The chain uses TRBV27 and TRBJ2-3, with D uncertain. CDR3 size: 15 residues. With 8 bases removed from V and 0 bases from J, the gap between germline ends came to 15 bases. Germline CDR1 and CDR2: MNHEY and SMNVEV (reference sequence). CDR3 region: CASGPLELSTDTQYF. In DNA form, the CDR3 reads TGTGCCAGCGGACCCCTCGAGCTAAGCACAGATACGCAGTATTTT.

This clonotype was seen a few times. The V call is TRBV20-1, the J call TRBJ2-3, with 8 bases identical to TRBD1. J lost 2 bases, V lost 0 bases, and 7 bases had no gene match. Germline V lookup: CDR1 DFQATT, CDR2 SNEGSKA (reference sequence). This CDR3 spans 16 amino acids. CDR3 sequence reads: CSARDGGQGYTDTQYF. CDR3 nucleotides: TGCAGTGCTAGAGATGGCGGACAGGGATACACAGATACGCAGTATTTT.

The sample holds a few counts of this clonotype. The rearrangement uses TRBV5-4 and TRBJ2-5, with 9 bases identical to TRBD2. Germline-derived CDR1 and CDR2 are SGHNT and YYREEE (reference sequence). Unmatched junction bases numbered 15, after V lost 3 bases and J lost 6 bases. There are 17 residues in the CDR3. The CDR3 sequence is CASSYAPLAGGRKTQYF. The DNA of the CDR3 is TGTGCCAGCAGCTACGCCCCCTTGGCGGGAGGGCGGAAGACCCAGTACTTC.

This clonotype was counted a few times. This chain connects TRBV7-8 to TRBJ1-3, with D hard to call. Trimming removed 5 bases at V and 4 bases at J, with 15 bases between. The CDR3 covers 15 residues. CDR1 is SGHVS and CDR2 is FQNEAQ in the germline V gene. The CDR3 loop is CASSPKVSSGNTIYF. For the CDR3, the DNA is TGTGCCAGCAGCCCCAAAGTGTCCTCGGGAAACACCATATATTTT. Looking up the rest from reference TRBV7-8 and TRBJ1-3 gives the full variable domain: GAGVSQSPRYKVAKRGQDVALRCDPISGHVSLFWYQQALGQGPEFLTYFQNEAQLDKSGLPSDRFFAERPEGSVSTLKIQRTQQEDSAVYLCASSPKVSSGNTIYFGEGSWLTVV.

The chain joins TRBV5-1 to TRBJ1-2; D ambiguous. CDR1 SGHRS and CDR2 YFSETQ come from the germline V gene. The CDR3 runs to 14 residues. V shed 3 bases and J shed 3 bases, with 12 bases lying between them. The CDR3 reads CASSSKGGDYGYTF. CDR3 in DNA: TGCGCCAGCAGCTCAAAGGGTGGCGACTATGGCTACACCTTC.

This chain joins TRBV18 and TRBJ1-1; TRBD1 aligns across 9 bases. The germline gives CDR1 KGHSH, CDR2 LQKENI. This CDR3 contains 15 residues. Trimming took 3 bases from V and 4 from J; bases not matched to a gene: 6. The CDR3 DNA follows: TGTGCCAGCTCACCCATCCCGACAGGGGGCACTGAAGCTTTCTTT. Translating it yields CASSPIPTGGTEAFF.

J is TRBJ2-7 and V is TRBV4-1; the match to TRBD2 covers 10 bases. This CDR3 contains 15 residues. V shed 4 bases, J shed 6 bases, and the junction held 9 bases outside the gene matches. Germline V CDR1 and CDR2: MGHRA, YSYEKL. The DNA for the CDR3 is TGCGCCAGCAGCCGGGGCGGACTAGCGGCGGGCGAGCAGTACTTC. Amino acids: CASSRGGLAAGEQYF.

The J gene is TRBJ2-7, the V gene TRBV2, with 10 nucleotides matching TRBD2. The CDR3 has 15 residues. The V gene end was trimmed by 7 bases and the J gene end by 5 bases; junction bases not matched to a gene: 11. The germline gives CDR1 SNHLY, CDR2 FYNNEI. The CDR3 loop reads CASNVRAGGPHEQYF. Written as DNA, the CDR3 is TGTGCCAGCAACGTTAGAGCGGGAGGGCCTCACGAGCAGTACTTC.

The chain has TRBV29-1 and TRBJ1-4; D remains unclear. Germline CDR1 SQVTM, CDR2 ANQGSEA. The ends were cut back, 3 bases at V and 8 bases at J, with 16 bases in the middle. The CDR3 sequence is 14 residues long. The chain's CDR3 is CSVDPGPRAEKLFF. CDR3 in DNA: TGCAGCGTTGACCCAGGACCCAGAGCGGAAAAACTGTTTTTT. The full variable domain, its missing parts supplied by reference TRBV29-1 and TRBJ1-4, is SAVISQKPSRDICQRGTSLTIQCQVDSQVTMMFWYRQQPGQSLTLIATANQGSEATYESGFVIDKFPISRPNLTFSTLTVSNMSPEDSSIYLCSVDPGPRAEKLFFGSGTQLSVL.

About this clonotype itself: At one end the junction does not follow the germline gene, possibly because of a read error. The chain joins TRBV20-1 to TRBJ2-1; TRBD2 agrees at 11 bases. The CDR3 is 13 amino acids. The germline CDR1 and CDR2 sequences are DFQATT and SNEGSKA (reference sequence). Written as DNA, the CDR3 is TGCAGTGAGACTAGCGGGACCCGCAATGAGCAGGTCTTC. Its protein product is CSETSGTRNEQVF.

This chain uses TRBV4-2 with TRBJ2-1; 10 nucleotides match TRBD2. The CDR3 runs to 16 residues. The junction had 5 bases not matched to a gene; V was cut back by 4 bases and J by 2 bases. Per the germline V gene, CDR1 is LGHNA and CDR2 is YNFKEQ. In DNA form, the CDR3 reads TGTGCCAGCAGCCCCGAGCGGGAGGGGGCCTACAATGAGCAGTTCTTC. It yields the protein CASSPEREGAYNEQFF.

V and J are TRBV30 and TRBJ2-1; possible D gene TRBD1, 6 bases. The CDR3 is 15 residues long. CDR1 is GTSNPN, CDR2 SVGIG, per germline (reference sequence). With 3 bases removed from V and 6 bases from J, the gap between germline ends came to 18 bases. CDR3 bases: TGTGCCTGGAGGCAACCGGGACAAGTATTCAATGAGCAGTTCTTC. Its translation: CAWRQPGQVFNEQFF.

This clonotype showed up many times. V and J are TRBV27 and TRBJ1-3, with a possible D match to TRBD1 (5 bases). V lost 8 bases and J 6 bases, leaving 17 bases between the germline ends. Germline lookup yields CDR1 MNHEY and CDR2 SMNVEV (reference sequence). The CDR3 is 14 residues long. The CDR3 sequence: CASWTPSLENTIYF. The CDR3 DNA reads as TGTGCCAGCTGGACACCTAGTCTGGAAAACACCATATATTTT.

This clonotype was picked up many times. The chain recombines TRBV11-2 with TRBJ1-1; 9 bases are a match to TRBD1. Germline trimming cut 5 bases from V and 4 bases from J; bases unmatched to any gene: 8. Germline assignment: CDR1 SGHAT and CDR2 FQNNGV. CDR3 length: 15 amino acids. CDR3 protein: CASSATGGGGTEAFF. Written as DNA, the CDR3 is TGTGCCAGCAGCGCCACAGGGGGCGGGGGCACTGAAGCTTTCTTT.

This clonotype was picked up many times. V usage is TRBV12-3 or TRBV12-4 and J usage is TRBJ2-7; tentative D call: TRBD1 (6 bases). V lost 2 bases, J lost 9 bases, and 14 bases lay in between. CDR3 length: 13 amino acids. This chain's CDR3 is CASSLYRERAQYF. CDR3 nucleotide sequence: TGTGCCAGCAGTTTATACAGGGAACGGGCGCAGTACTTC.

This clonotype was observed a handful of times. The chain has TRBV20-1 and TRBJ2-3; the D gene could be TRBD1 or TRBD2 (5 bases each). V gave up 1 base and J gave up 2 bases, with 13 bases separating them. Germline loops: CDR1 DFQATT, CDR2 SNEGSKA (reference sequence). The CDR3 consists of 15 residues. The CDR3 loop is CSARAWDPVTDTQYF. The CDR3 nucleotides read TGCAGTGCTAGAGCCTGGGACCCAGTCACAGATACGCAGTATTTT.

This clonotype has more than one count but fewer than ten. The chain joins TRBV9 to TRBJ2-3; 9 nucleotides align to TRBD2. Losses at the gene ends were 2 bases for V and 2 bases for J; bases not matched to a gene: 3. Germline assignment: CDR1 SGDLS and CDR2 YYNGEE. The CDR3 contains 15 residues. CDR3 coding DNA: TGTGCCAGCAGCGTGCTAGCGGGGATCACAGATACGCAGTATTTT. This gives the protein CASSVLAGITDTQYF. Complete variable domain (other parts from reference TRBV9 and TRBJ2-3): DSGVTQTPKHLITATGQRVTLRCSPRSGDLSVYWYQQSLDQGLQFLIQYYNGEERAKGNILERFSAQQFPDLHSELNLSSLELGDSALYFCASSVLAGITDTQYFGPGTRLTVL.

The rearrangement joins TRBV10-3 to TRBJ2-1; 10 positions match TRBD2. Germline V gives CDR1 ENHRY, CDR2 SYGVKD. J was trimmed by 5 bases and V by 3 bases; bases with no gene match: 4. The CDR3 spans 15 residues. The chain's CDR3 is CAISDGTSANNEQFF. In DNA, the CDR3 is TGTGCCATCAGTGACGGGACTAGCGCTAACAATGAGCAGTTCTTC.

This clonotype was seen many times. V usage is TRBV29-1 and J usage is TRBJ2-3; a weak D match, TRBD1 (6 bases). This CDR3 has 10 residues. The V end was cut by 7 bases, the J end by 11 bases, with 13 bases between. Looked up from germline, CDR1 is SQVTM and CDR2 is ANQGSEA. CDR3 region: CSAYRVEQYF. In nucleotides, the CDR3 is TGCAGCGCCTACAGGGTGGAGCAGTATTTT.

This clonotype was picked up a small number of times. The chain joins TRBV18 to TRBJ1-1, with no clear D. This CDR3 is 15 amino acids long. Per the germline V gene, CDR1 is KGHSH and CDR2 is LQKENI. Trimming cost V 2 bases and J 0 bases, with 10 bases left between them. The CDR3 coding sequence is TGTGCCAGCTCACCATCGGTAGACGTGAACACTGAAGCTTTCTTT. The encoded protein is CASSPSVDVNTEAFF.

The sample holds many counts of this clonotype. This chain links TRBV7-8 with TRBJ1-1; maybe TRBD1 (5 bases). V was trimmed by 1 base and J by 3 bases, leaving 6 bases between them. The germline CDR1 and CDR2 sequences are SGHVS and FQNEAQ. This CDR3 has 13 residues. CDR3 in DNA: TGTGCCAGCAGCTTAGGGGGGGACACTGAAGCTTTCTTT. Its translation: CASSLGGDTEAFF.

V usage is TRBV4-1 and J usage is TRBJ2-7, with 8 bases identical to TRBD2. This CDR3 spans 15 amino acids. V gave up 6 bases and J gave up 2 bases; unmatched junction bases: 9. Germline V gene sequence: CDR1 MGHRA, CDR2 YSYEKL. CDR3 region: CASRIQLAETYEQYF. The CDR3 region has the DNA TGCGCCAGCAGGATCCAACTAGCGGAAACCTACGAGCAGTACTTC.

This clonotype occurred a few times. DNA of the CDR3: TGTGCCACCAGCAGAGACTTTTCAGGACGACGCGGCAATCAGCCCCAGCATTTT. It codes for CATSRDFSGRRGNQPQHF. The V call is TRBV15, the J call TRBJ1-5, with unresolved D. V lost 0 bases and J 2 bases, leaving 17 bases between the germline ends. The CDR3 totals 18 residues. CDR1 is LNHNV and CDR2 is YYDKDF in the germline V gene (reference sequence).

This clonotype was found a few times. The chain couples TRBV4-1 to TRBJ2-1; unclear D gene. Trimming shortened V by 1 base and J by 2 bases, and 9 bases separated the two germline ends. This CDR3 has 15 amino acids. CDR1 and CDR2 (germline): MGHRA, YSYEKL. CDR3 nucleotides: TGCGCCAGCAGCCAAGTTGAGACTGCCTACAATGAGCAGTTCTTC. Translated, it gives CASSQVETAYNEQFF.

In its sample, this clonotype was seen a few times. The J gene is TRBJ2-7, the V gene TRBV11-1; 14 bases line up with TRBD2. The CDR3 runs 21 residues. Losses at the gene ends were 2 bases for V and 6 bases for J; bases not matched to a gene: 21. CDR1 and CDR2 (germline): SGHAT, FQDESV (reference sequence). The CDR3 region is CASSLLDVGTSGRIGTAEQYF. CDR3 coding DNA: TGTGCCAGCAGCTTATTAGATGTGGGGACTAGCGGGAGAATCGGTACCGCCGAGCAGTACTTC.

This chain joins TRBV5-1 and TRBJ2-7; 8 nucleotides line up with TRBD2. The CDR3 consists of 17 residues. Germline CDR1 reads SGHRS; CDR2 reads YFSETQ. With 4 bases clipped from V and 6 bases from J, the junction kept 18 bases outside the gene matches. The CDR3 DNA is TGCGCCAGCAGCGTGACCGCCAGTTCGGGAGGGCTTGGCGAGCAGTACTTC. As protein: CASSVTASSGGLGEQYF.

This clonotype was observed at least ten times. The rearrangement joins TRBV24-1 to TRBJ2-2; TRBD2 is a possible D gene (6 bases). Trimming left V 5 bases short and J 0 bases short, with 12 bases between. Per germline, CDR1 KGHDR and CDR2 SFDVKD. The length of the CDR3 is 16 residues. The CDR3 loop is CATSGGTEANTGELFF. The CDR3 DNA follows: TGTGCCACCAGTGGCGGGACGGAGGCGAACACCGGGGAGCTGTTTTTT.

This clonotype appeared many times. The chain combines TRBV29-1 with TRBJ2-2, with D possibly being TRBD1 (6 bases). This CDR3 is 13 amino acids long. From germline, CDR1 is SQVTM and CDR2 ANQGSEA. The V end was cut by 6 bases, the J end by 1 base, with 9 bases between. The CDR3 DNA is TGCAGCGTCAGGGGTTTGAACACCGGGGAGCTGTTTTTT. Amino acid sequence: CSVRGLNTGELFF.

This clonotype appeared many times. V and J are TRBV7-9 and TRBJ1-5; 7 bases match TRBD1. This CDR3 region has 15 residues. J lost 2 bases, V lost 5 bases, and 6 bases had no gene match. Germline assignment: CDR1 SEHNR and CDR2 FQNEAQ (reference sequence). CDR3 coding DNA: TGTGCCAGCAGCGAGGACAGGTGGGGCAATCAGCCCCAGCATTTT. Its translation is CASSEDRWGNQPQHF. Full variable domain (outside the CDR3, taken from reference TRBV7-9 and TRBJ1-5): DTGVSQNPRHKITKRGQNVTFRCDPISEHNRLYWYRQTLGQGPEFLTYFQNEAQLEKSRLLSDRFSAERPKGSFSTLEIQRTEQGDSAMYLCASSEDRWGNQPQHFGDGTRLSIL.

This clonotype was seen at least ten times. The gene calls are TRBV5-1 and TRBJ2-1; tentatively, D is TRBD2 (6 bases). Germline V gives CDR1 SGHRS, CDR2 YFSETQ. CDR3 length: 15 residues. The CDR3 DNA follows: TGCGCTTCAAAGGGAGGCCCAAGCTCCTACAATGAGCAGTTCTTC. Protein: CASKGGPSSYNEQFF.

The sample holds many counts of this clonotype. CDR3 in amino acids: CASSQDWRPPFSGNTIYF. The CDR3 DNA is TGTGCCAGCAGCCAAGATTGGAGGCCCCCTTTCTCTGGAAACACCATATATTTT. V usage is TRBV4-2 and J usage is TRBJ1-3; D unresolved. The germline V gene has CDR1 LGHNA and CDR2 YNFKEQ. The CDR3 is 18 amino acids. Trimming removed 0 bases at V and 0 bases at J, with 15 bases between.